The sequence of this T cell receptor (beta chain) was determined in a study of CD8 T cells in Susac syndrome. Study-wide results and caveats: The study acknowledged a relatively small number of individuals in its TCR sequencing and HLA analysis.

Comments on this clonotype: What it binds is unknown.

Sequencing of TCR beta was carried out in blood CD8+ and CD4+ T cells. Negative isolation was applied to CD8+ and CD4+ T cells, and FACS enrichment was applied to TEMRA cells. Reverse transcription of roughly 0.5 to 1 ug RNA used random hexamers. Multiplex PCR with immunoSEQ amplified the TCR beta CDR3 across 54 Vbeta and 13 Jbeta. TCRdb reanalysed the immunoSEQ multiplex PCR reads using MiXCR and keeps one entry per CDR3 protein. The sample holds around 77,000 distinct CDR3 sequences; roughly 95% are singletons and the top ten take 0.095% to 0.12%. With 6 bases clipped from V and 8 bases from J, the junction kept 17 bases outside the gene matches. The germline gives CDR1 DFQATT, CDR2 SNEGSKA (reference sequence). CDR3 size: 16 residues.

Sequencing was carried out using CD4+ T cells from PBMCs. The source is a human donor with multiple sclerosis. J is TRBJ1-2 and V is TRBV20-1; 11 bases are shared with TRBD1. The CDR3 nucleotides are TGCAGTGCGTCGAGACCGGGACAGGGGGGGATCTACGGCTACACCTTC. Residues: CSASRPGQGGIYGYTF.